This T cell receptor beta chain was captured by sequencing in a study of long-term antiretroviral therapy in people with HIV. Study-level background: The immediate-ART recommendation dates to 2015, and the earliest samples predate it by about a decade. General observations from the study: Clones expanded before ART dominated the repertoire at all time points. ART was followed by higher diversity that remained below transplant donor controls. On ART adherence, viral resistance or therapy changes, no data were available.

Running of the v3.0 immunoSEQ assay took place at survey level. Repertoires were generated with immunoSEQ multiplex PCR, while TCRdb's copy carries only in-frame clones and drops some. The profile shows roughly 25,000 clones, roughly 87% of them singletons. Details on this clone: Its specificity is unknown.

The CDR3 is 18 residues long. Germline-derived CDR1 and CDR2 are SNHLY and FYNNEI. J gave up 6 bases and V 1 base, and 17 bases lay outside the gene matches. V and J are TRBV2 and TRBJ1-2; TRBD1 matches at 7 bases. Specimen: unsorted PBMCs, collected 0.4 years after starting antiretroviral therapy. The sequence was collected from a man aged 45-60 years with HIV. The CDR3 DNA follows: TGTGCCAGCAGTGAAGGGCGGTCCAGCCACAGGGGACGAAATGGCTACACCTTC. Residues: CASSEGRSSHRGRNGYTF. Based on the CDR3 plus reference TRBV2 and TRBJ1-2, the full variable domain is EPEVTQTPSHQVTQMGQEVILRCVPISNHLYFYWYRQILGQKVEFLVSFYNNEISEKSEIFDDQFSVERPDGSNFTLKIRSTKLEDSAMYFCASSEGRSSHRGRNGYTFGSGTRLTVV.